This is a list of T cell receptor beta chains from one sample in a study of blood T cells in healthy people across ages. TCRdb reanalysed the 5' RACE reads using MiXCR and keeps one entry per CDR3 protein. This sample has more than 550,000 distinct CDR3 sequences; about 20% occur once, and the top ten carry around a fifth. What was sequenced was blood. Receptors originate from a man aged 70-80 years in good health. The CDR3 runs from the conserved cysteine through the conserved F or W.

v_gene: TRBV5-1; j_gene: TRBJ2-1; CDR3aa: CASSLAVLAGAYNEQFF
v_gene: TRBV28; j_gene: TRBJ2-7; CDR3aa: CASSFGVVGGYEQYF
v_gene: TRBV7-9; j_gene: TRBJ1-4; CDR3aa: CASSLGVRSEEKLFF
v_gene: TRBV6-5; j_gene: TRBJ2-1; CDR3aa: CAGLVSTNEQFF
v_gene: TRBV20-1; j_gene: TRBJ2-5; CDR3aa: CSAPLAGGETQYF
v_gene: TRBV12-3/TRBV12-4; j_gene: NA; CDR3aa: CAAGGTSGRLEQFF
v_gene: TRBV7-2; j_gene: TRBJ2-4; CDR3aa: CASSLVGGRVDGNIQYF
v_gene: TRBV5-5; j_gene: TRBJ2-7; CDR3aa: CASSLEGTSGSYEQYF
v_gene: TRBV29-1; j_gene: TRBJ2-7; CDR3aa: CSVRPGGPYEQYF
v_gene: TRBV10-3; j_gene: TRBJ1-1; CDR3aa: CAISQPHLTGPSGEAFF
v_gene: TRBV11-2; j_gene: TRBJ2-5; CDR3aa: CASRTSAHSGETQYF
v_gene: TRBV30; j_gene: TRBJ1-4; CDR3aa: CAWNLYRQKGEKLFF
v_gene: TRBV10-3; j_gene: TRBJ1-2; CDR3aa: CAISALGGYTF
v_gene: TRBV3-1; j_gene: TRBJ2-3; CDR3aa: CASSHPGLDLLTQYF
v_gene: TRBV20-1; j_gene: TRBJ2-5; CDR3aa: CSASGGRETQYF
v_gene: TRBV5-1; j_gene: TRBJ2-3; CDR3aa: CASRLGGTTDTQYF
v_gene: TRBV7-2; j_gene: TRBJ1-3; CDR3aa: CASSFRRADSGNTIYF
v_gene: TRBV20-1; j_gene: TRBJ1-1; CDR3aa: CSAIYWNTEAFF